This TCR beta chain was captured by sequencing in a study of cytotoxic CD8 clonotypes in ibrutinib-treated CLL. On the study more broadly: Recorded responses included 24 partial and 2 complete; following median about 70 months, approximately 15 stayed remitted and 12 progressed. Collecting the response samples happened after a median 12 months of treatment, with a range of 6 to 36. The study's findings and limits: Public clonotypes showed up rarely, and on treatment they shrank or held steady.

Concerning this clone: Its antigen remains unknown.

TCRdb's copy holds only in-frame clones and misses some; the assay was immunoSEQ multiplex PCR. The sample consists of roughly 220,000 clones, more than 75% of them appearing once. The clonotype was recovered from a human donor with chronic lymphocytic leukemia. The source was PBMCs, collected after 12 months of ibrutinib treatment.

This CDR3 reads CASMALSSYEQYF. CDR3 nucleotides: TGTGCCAGCATGGCCTTGAGCTCCTACGAGCAGTACTTC. The rearrangement uses TRBV27 and TRBJ2-7; D remains ambiguous. Trimming took 7 bases from V and 0 from J, leaving 10 bases between them. Per germline, CDR1 MNHEY and CDR2 SMNVEV (reference sequence). The CDR3 is 13 residues long.